This passage covers 9 T cell receptor beta chains from one sample sequenced in a study of Graves' ophthalmopathy and Graves' hyperthyroidism. Amplified TCR beta CDR3 regions were obtained using RNA transcripts as template. Investigators did first-round RT-PCR with HTBI primers, then second-round multiplex PCR. TCRdb re-analysed the multiplex PCR reads in MiXCR, keeping a single row per CDR3 protein. This table has roughly 220,000 distinct CDR3 sequences, roughly 50% appearing once. Sequenced material: peripheral blood. These receptors were collected from an adult man with Graves' ophthalmopathy.

The sample holds many counts of this clonotype. This chain links TRBV24-1 with TRBJ1-2, with 9 bases identical to TRBD1. The CDR3 sequence is 15 residues long. The V segment lost 4 bases and the J segment 6 bases; nucleotides outside the gene matches: 8. Germline CDR1 and CDR2: KGHDR and SFDVKD. As DNA, the CDR3 is TGTGCCACCAGTGACTACGGGACAGGGTTCCATGGCTACACCTTC. Translation gives CATSDYGTGFHGYTF.

This rearrangement joins TRBV7-3 to TRBJ1-4; D not certain. The germline V gene has CDR1 SGHTA and CDR2 FQGTGA. The length of the CDR3 is 13 residues. V lost 6 bases, J lost 8 bases, and 13 bases lay in between. The CDR3 sequence is CASSLSAREKLFF. The CDR3 nucleotides read TGTGCCAGCAGTTTGTCGGCCAGGGAAAAACTGTTTTTT. Looking up the rest from reference TRBV7-3 and TRBJ1-4 gives the full variable domain: GAGVSQTPSNKVTEKGKYVELRCDPISGHTALYWYRQSLGQGPEFLIYFQGTGAADDSGLPNDRFFAVRPEGSVSTLKIQRTERGDSAVYLCASSLSAREKLFFGSGTQLSVL.

This rearrangement joins TRBV5-1 to TRBJ1-4; possibly TRBD1 for D (6 bases). V dropped 4 bases and J dropped 5 bases, with 18 bases sitting between them. Germline lookup yields CDR1 SGHRS and CDR2 YFSETQ. The CDR3 consists of 16 residues. Here the CDR3 reads CASSPGVGTLNEKLFF. CDR3 nucleotides: TGCGCCAGCAGCCCCGGAGTTGGGACATTGAATGAAAAACTGTTTTTT.

V gene TRBV29-1 combines with J gene TRBJ2-5; no clear D gene. This CDR3 has 11 residues. Germline V lookup: CDR1 SQVTM, CDR2 ANQGSEA. Between the trimmed V and J ends, which lost 5 bases and 3 bases, there was a span of 7 bases. DNA of the CDR3: TGCAGCGTTCGGACCGAAGAGACCCAGTACTTC. Translating gives CSVRTEETQYF. The whole variable domain, filled in from reference TRBV29-1 and TRBJ2-5, reads SAVISQKPSRDICQRGTSLTIQCQVDSQVTMMFWYRQQPGQSLTLIATANQGSEATYESGFVIDKFPISRPNLTFSTLTVSNMSPEDSSIYLCSVRTEETQYFGPGTRLLVL.

This chain connects TRBV19 to TRBJ1-1; no clear D. The V end was cut by 4 bases, the J end by 4 bases, with 7 bases between. Germline loops: CDR1 LNHDA, CDR2 SQIVND (reference sequence). The CDR3 contains 12 residues. CDR3 protein: CASSTQITEAFF. CDR3 DNA: TGTGCCAGTAGTACCCAGATCACTGAAGCTTTCTTT.

The J gene is TRBJ1-2, the V gene TRBV20-1, with unresolved D. V was pared by 3 bases and J by 3 bases, with 5 bases between. This CDR3 is built from 11 residues. CDR1 DFQATT and CDR2 SNEGSKA come from the germline V gene (reference sequence). The CDR3: CSASHDYGYTF. For the CDR3, the DNA is TGCAGTGCTAGCCATGACTATGGCTACACCTTC.

The sample holds a few counts of this clonotype. This chain connects TRBV7-2 to TRBJ1-6; no clear D gene. The CDR3 consists of 17 residues. The germline gives CDR1 SGHTA, CDR2 FQGNSA. The germline V and J ends were trimmed by 4 bases and 0 bases, with 13 bases remaining between them. The CDR3 loop is CASSSPDSSSYNSPLHF. The DNA of the CDR3 is TGTGCCAGCAGCTCGCCCGATTCTAGCTCCTATAATTCACCCCTCCACTTT. The whole variable domain, filled in from reference TRBV7-2 and TRBJ1-6, reads GAGVSQSPSNKVTEKGKDVELRCDPISGHTALYWYRQSLGQGLEFLIYFQGNSAPDKSGLPSDRFSAERTGGSVSTLTIQRTQQEDSAVYLCASSSPDSSSYNSPLHFGNGTRLTVT.

The V and J genes are TRBV9 and TRBJ2-7; perhaps TRBD1 as D (5 bases). V was shortened by 4 bases and J by 1 base, with 15 bases between the two germline ends. From germline, CDR1 is SGDLS and CDR2 YYNGEE. The CDR3 loop spans 15 amino acids. The chain's CDR3 is CASSPRVANSYEQYF. CDR3 bases: TGTGCCAGCAGCCCCAGGGTAGCCAATTCCTACGAGCAGTACTTC.

The chain couples TRBV7-6 to TRBJ1-6; the D gene is possibly TRBD1 (5 bases). This CDR3 contains 16 residues. V was shortened by 5 bases and J by 5 bases, with 16 bases between the two germline ends. Germline-derived CDR1 and CDR2 are SGHVS and FNYEAQ. The CDR3 here is CASSRFGGNDNSPLHF. The DNA of the CDR3 is TGTGCCAGCAGCCGATTCGGGGGGAACGATAATTCACCCCTCCACTTT.